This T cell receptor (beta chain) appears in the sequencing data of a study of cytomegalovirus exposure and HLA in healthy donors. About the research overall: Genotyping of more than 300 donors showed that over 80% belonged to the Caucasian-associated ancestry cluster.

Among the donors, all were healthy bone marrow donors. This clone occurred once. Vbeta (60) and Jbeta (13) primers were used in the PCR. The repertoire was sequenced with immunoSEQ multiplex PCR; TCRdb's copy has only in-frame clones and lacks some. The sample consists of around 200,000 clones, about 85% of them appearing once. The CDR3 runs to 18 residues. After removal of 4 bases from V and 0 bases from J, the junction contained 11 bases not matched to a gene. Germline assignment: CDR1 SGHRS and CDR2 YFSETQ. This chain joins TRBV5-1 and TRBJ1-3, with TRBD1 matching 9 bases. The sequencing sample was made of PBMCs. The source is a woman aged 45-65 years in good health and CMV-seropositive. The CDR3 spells CASSPDLGTGSSGNTIYF. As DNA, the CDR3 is TGCGCCAGCAGCCCCGACCTAGGGACAGGGAGCTCTGGAAACACCATATATTTT.